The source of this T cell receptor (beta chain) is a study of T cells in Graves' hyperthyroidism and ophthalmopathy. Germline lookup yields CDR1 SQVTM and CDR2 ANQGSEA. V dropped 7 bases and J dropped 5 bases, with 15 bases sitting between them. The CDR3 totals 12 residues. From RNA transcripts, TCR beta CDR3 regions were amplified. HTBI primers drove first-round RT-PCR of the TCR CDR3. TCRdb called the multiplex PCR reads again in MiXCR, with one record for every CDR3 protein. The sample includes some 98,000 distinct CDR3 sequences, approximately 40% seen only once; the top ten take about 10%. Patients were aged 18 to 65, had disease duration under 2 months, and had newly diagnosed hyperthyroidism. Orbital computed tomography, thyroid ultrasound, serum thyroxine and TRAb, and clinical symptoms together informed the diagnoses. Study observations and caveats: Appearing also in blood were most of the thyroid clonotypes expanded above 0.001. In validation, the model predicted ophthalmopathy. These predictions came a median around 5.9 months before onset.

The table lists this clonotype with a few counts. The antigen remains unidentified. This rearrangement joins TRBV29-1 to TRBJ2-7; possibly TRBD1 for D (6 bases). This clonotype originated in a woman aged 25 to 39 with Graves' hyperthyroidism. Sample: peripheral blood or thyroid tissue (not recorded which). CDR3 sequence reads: CSANTGWNEQYF. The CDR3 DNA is TGCAGCGCCAATACAGGGTGGAACGAGCAGTACTTC.